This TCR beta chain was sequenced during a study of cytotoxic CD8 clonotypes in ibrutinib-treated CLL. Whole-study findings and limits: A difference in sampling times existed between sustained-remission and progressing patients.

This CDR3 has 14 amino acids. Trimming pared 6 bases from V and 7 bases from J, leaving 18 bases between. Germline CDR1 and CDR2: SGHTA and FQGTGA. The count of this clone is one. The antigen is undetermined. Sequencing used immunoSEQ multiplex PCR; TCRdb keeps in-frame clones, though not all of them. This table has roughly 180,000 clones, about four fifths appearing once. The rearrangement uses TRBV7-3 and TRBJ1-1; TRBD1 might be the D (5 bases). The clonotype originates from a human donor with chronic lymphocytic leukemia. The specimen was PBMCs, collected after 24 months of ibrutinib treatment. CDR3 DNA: TGTGCCAGCAGGCGGGACGGAAGAAATCTTGAAGCTTTCTTT. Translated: CASRRDGRNLEAFF.